This T cell receptor beta chain is drawn from a study of tumor-infiltrating lymphocytes in oesophageal squamous cell carcinoma (dated by TCRdb to about 2016). Library creation used PCR. Instrument on record: Illumina HiSeq 2000. TCRdb ran its own pipeline on the public reads, namely fastp trimming at Q25 and MiXCR clone calling, and kept in-frame beta chains. Duplicate CDR3 protein sequences are folded into a single record with the most common DNA and genes. A total of roughly 14,000 distinct CDR3 sequences appear in this sample, roughly 47% of them only once. Of the sample, approximately 46% is held by the ten largest clones. A remark on this clonotype: Its antigen has not been determined. Base qualities were left out, and no much larger clone turns up one base away.

Unmatched junction bases come to 6, with V trimmed by 6 bases and J by 3 bases. The germline V gene specifies SGHVS as CDR1 and FNYEAQ as CDR2. From the cysteine up to the phenylalanine, the CDR3 has a length of 14 residues. Left in the record is the CDR3 DNA by itself, 42 bases read in frame from the first base. The sequence was obtained from a male donor with esophageal squamous cell carcinoma. The receptor chain draws on TRBV7-6 and TRBJ2-7, with 9 junctional bases fitting TRBD2. Sequenced: blood. The sequence in DNA is TGTGCCAGCAGTAATGCAGCGGGAGGCTACGAGCAGTACTTC. Its protein reads: CASSNAAGGYEQYF.